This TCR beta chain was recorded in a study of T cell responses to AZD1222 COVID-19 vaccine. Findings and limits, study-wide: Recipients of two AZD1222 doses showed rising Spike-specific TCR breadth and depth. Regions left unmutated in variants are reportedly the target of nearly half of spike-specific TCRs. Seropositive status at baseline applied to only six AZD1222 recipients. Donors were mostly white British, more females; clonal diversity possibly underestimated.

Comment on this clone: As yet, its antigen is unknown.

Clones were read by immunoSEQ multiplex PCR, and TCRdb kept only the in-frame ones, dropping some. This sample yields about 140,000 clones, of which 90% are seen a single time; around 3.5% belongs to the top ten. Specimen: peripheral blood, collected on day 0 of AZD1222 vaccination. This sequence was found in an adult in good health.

CDR3 sequence: CASSYSITPLHF. The DNA of the CDR3 is TGTGCCAGCAGTTACTCGATCACACCCCTCCACTTT. V gene TRBV6-2 or TRBV6-3 combines with J gene TRBJ1-6; D ambiguous. CDR1 is MNHEY, CDR2 SVGEGT, per germline. V lost 0 bases, J lost 11 bases, and 5 bases lay in between. The CDR3 has 12 residues.